One sample yielded the 11 T cell receptor beta chains listed below, sequenced in a study of identical twins (dated by TCRdb to about 2016). Libraries were constructed by 5' RACE. The sequencing machine was an Illumina HiSeq 2000. TCRdb took the public reads, trimmed them with fastp at Q25, ran MiXCR for clone calling and kept in-frame beta chains. Each CDR3 protein appears once, grouped with its most common genes and DNA. This sample has roughly 220,000 distinct CDR3 sequences in its table, and 6.5% of those were observed once. About 14% of the sample goes to the ten largest clones. This same sample was also part of a study on T cells expressing NK-cell markers.

Sequenced material: CD8+ T cells sorted from blood. The receptors were sampled from a woman aged 18-35 years in good health.

The CDR3 sequence: CASHSGGEQFF. CDR3 nucleotides: TGTGCCAGTCATAGCGGGGGTGAGCAGTTCTTC. The J gene is TRBJ2-1, the V gene TRBV27, with 9 nucleotides matching TRBD2. J lost 9 bases, V lost 9 bases, and 3 bases had no gene match. Germline CDR1 reads MNHEY; CDR2 reads SMNVEV (reference sequence). The CDR3 contains 11 residues.

In its sample, this clonotype was seen a few times. V and J are TRBV7-6 and TRBJ2-7, with a possible D match to TRBD2 (6 bases). CDR1 is SGHVS and CDR2 is FNYEAQ in the germline V gene. This CDR3 region has 14 residues. V was pared by 2 bases and J by 6 bases, with 14 bases between. The DNA of the CDR3 is TGTGCCAGCAGCTTAATGGAGCGCGGGACCGAGCAGTACTTC. It yields the protein CASSLMERGTEQYF.

This clonotype was counted between two and nine times. The chain employs TRBV7-6 and TRBJ1-1; 7 nucleotides match TRBD1. V lost 5 bases, J lost 2 bases, and 8 bases stayed unmatched. The CDR3 covers 15 residues. CDR1 and CDR2 from the germline V gene are SGHVS and FNYEAQ. The CDR3 region is CASSPSGQKNTEAFF. For the CDR3, the DNA is TGTGCCAGCAGCCCCTCGGGACAGAAAAACACTGAAGCTTTCTTT.

This clonotype appeared a few times. The chain carries TRBV4-3 and TRBJ2-1; 8 bases agree with TRBD2. CDR1 and CDR2 from the germline V gene are LGHNA and YSLEER. The V and J ends lost 5 bases and 9 bases, in that order; junction bases with no gene match: 9. The CDR3 loop spans 14 amino acids. CDR3 sequence (DNA): TGCGCCAGCAGCAGGTACCTAGCGGGCGGTGAGCAGTTCTTC. This encodes CASSRYLAGGEQFF.

J is TRBJ2-3 and V is TRBV6-4; D might be TRBD2 (6 bases). Germline V gene sequence: CDR1 MRHNA, CDR2 SNTAGT. Trimming cost V 3 bases and J 3 bases, with 7 bases left between them. The CDR3 covers 13 residues. The CDR3, as DNA: TGTGCCAGCAGTGAGGGGACTACAGATACGCAGTATTTT. Amino acids: CASSEGTTDTQYF.

This clonotype occurred a few times. CDR3 in DNA: TGTGCCAGTAGTATAAAAAATTGGCCGCGAATCTACGAGCAGTACTTC. Its translation is CASSIKNWPRIYEQYF. V usage is TRBV19 and J usage is TRBJ2-7; unclear D gene. The V end was cut by 2 bases, the J end by 3 bases, with 17 bases between. This CDR3 region has 16 residues. From germline, CDR1 is LNHDA and CDR2 SQIVND (reference sequence).

As for this clonotype: The junction differs from germline at one of its ends, possibly a read error. This sequence joins TRBV5-1 and TRBJ2-4; the D gene is possibly TRBD2 (5 bases). CDR3 length: 14 amino acids. Germline V gives CDR1 SGHRS, CDR2 YFSETQ. CDR3 in amino acids: CASSLVASKNMQYF. Written as DNA, the CDR3 is TGCGCCAGCAGCTTGGTAGCGAGCAAAAACATGCAGTACTTC.

In nucleotides, the CDR3 is TGTGCCAGCAGCCGGGACAGGGATCGGGAAAAACTGTTTTTT. This codes for CASSRDRDREKLFF. The chain is built from TRBV7-9 and TRBJ1-4, with 9 positions matching TRBD1. V gave up 5 bases and J gave up 8 bases; unmatched junction bases: 6. The CDR3 is 14 residues long. Germline V gives CDR1 SEHNR, CDR2 FQNEAQ (reference sequence).

Of note for this clonotype: A read error may explain this, as a much larger clone is one base away. The chain combines TRBV4-3 with TRBJ2-3; TRBD2 matches 8 bases. This CDR3 contains 16 residues. Germline lookup yields CDR1 LGHNA and CDR2 YSLEER. DNA for the CDR3: TGCTCCAGCAGCCAAGTCGGCATAGCGGGATCAGATACGCAGTATTTT. It codes for CSSSQVGIAGSDTQYF.

V and J are TRBV7-9 and TRBJ1-2, with 7 nucleotides matching TRBD1. The CDR3 consists of 14 residues. V trimming: 5 bases; J trimming: 2 bases; junction bases outside the gene matches: 5. The germline V gene encodes CDR1 SEHNR and CDR2 FQNEAQ (reference sequence). CDR3: CASSLIQGNYGYTF. CDR3 coding DNA: TGTGCCAGCAGCCTGATACAGGGGAACTATGGCTACACCTTC.

At least ten counts were recorded for this clonotype. The chain has TRBV5-5 and TRBJ2-3; D is tentatively TRBD1 or TRBD2 (7 bases each). Germline loops: CDR1 SGHKS, CDR2 YYEKEE (reference sequence). V lost 6 bases and J lost 1, with 18 bases in between. The CDR3 has 16 amino acids. The DNA for the CDR3 is TGTGCCAGCAACGGCAGGGGGGGGGAAGGCACAGATACGCAGTATTTT. Residues: CASNGRGGEGTDTQYF.